The rows below give T cell receptor beta chains drawn from one sample of a study of neurological immune-mediated disorders. TCRdb fed the 5' RACE reads into MiXCR, producing one record per CDR3 protein. Altogether some 77,000 distinct CDR3 sequences are present, roughly 9% being singletons, with the ten largest covering 1.7%. Sequencing was done on a sample of PBMCs. These receptors all come from a man in his fifties in good health. The CDR3 runs from the conserved cysteine through the conserved F or W. A D gene is named only where the DNA matches it firmly. Size tells how often a clone was seen (once, few, many) or the class of an expanded clone, and some rows leave it out.

j_call | clone_size | v_call | d_call | cdr3_aa | cdr3_nt
TRBJ1-3 | many | TRBV30 | . | CAWTSTGNTIYF | TGTGCCTGGACCTCAACTGGAAACACCATATATTTT
TRBJ2-7 | many | TRBV6-5 | TRBD1 | CASSYYRDRGPYEQYF | TGTGCCAGCAGTTATTACCGGGACAGGGGGCCATACGAGCAGTACTTC
TRBJ1-5 | many | TRBV25-1 | . | CASSETNQPQHF | TGTGCCAGCAGTGAAACGAATCAGCCCCAGCATTTT
TRBJ2-6 | many | TRBV6-2/TRBV6-3 | . | CASRGSSGANVLTF | TGTGCCAGCAGGGGGTCCTCCGGGGCCAACGTCCTGACTTTC
TRBJ2-1 | many | TRBV5-1 | TRBD2 | CASSLGGRADNEQFF | TGCGCCAGCAGCTTGGGCGGGAGGGCCGACAATGAGCAGTTCTTC
TRBJ2-3 | . | TRBV10-3 | TRBD1 | CAISPQGARGTDTQYF | TGTGCCATCAGTCCCCAGGGGGCGCGTGGCACAGATACGCAGTATTTT
TRBJ1-1 | . | TRBV5-1 | . | CASSPGIALLEAYF | TGCGCCAGCAGCCCCGGGATAGCACTACTTGAAGCTTACTTT
TRBJ2-3 | many | TRBV4-3 | . | CASSPDRSTDTQYF | TGCGCCAGCAGCCCGGATCGTAGCACAGATACGCAGTATTTT
TRBJ1-4 | few | TRBV12-3/TRBV12-4 | . | CASSRPELTEKLFF | TGTGCCAGCAGCAGACCTGAGCTGACAGAAAAACTGTTTTTT
TRBJ2-7 | many | TRBV7-9 | . | CASDQGFGEQYF | TGTGCCAGCGACCAGGGGTTCGGGGAGCAGTACTTC
TRBJ1-5 | . | TRBV11-1 | TRBD1 | CASSRNLTGVGNQPQHF | TGTGCCAGCAGCCGTAATTTGACAGGGGTCGGCAATCAGCCCCAGCATTTT
TRBJ1-2 | many | TRBV9 | TRBD1 | CASRPTGLVNYGYTF | TGTGCCAGCAGACCGACAGGGCTGGTAAACTATGGCTACACCTTC
TRBJ2-7 | many | TRBV5-6 | TRBD2 | CASSTPGLAGGGRWEQYF | TGTGCCAGCAGCACCCCGGGACTAGCGGGAGGTGGGCGTTGGGAGCAGTACTTC
TRBJ1-6 | many | TRBV11-2 | TRBD1 | CASGEGARSPLHF | TGTGCCAGCGGAGAGGGGGCACGGTCACCCCTCCACTTT
TRBJ2-2 | many | TRBV2 | TRBD2 | CASSGLAGGPNNTGELFF | TGTGCCAGCAGTGGACTAGCGGGGGGCCCTAATAACACCGGGGAGCTGTTTTTT
TRBJ2-5 | few | TRBV21-1 | . | CASRRELAGQETQYF | TGTGCCAGCAGGAGGGAACTAGCGGGCCAAGAGACCCAGTACTTC
TRBJ2-7 | many | TRBV5-6 | TRBD1 | CASSLTTAGGRGDEQYF | TGTGCCAGCAGCTTGACCACCGCAGGGGGCAGGGGGGACGAGCAGTACTTC
TRBJ1-4 | many | TRBV12-3/TRBV12-4 | . | CASSLGTYNEKLFF | TGTGCCAGCAGTTTGGGCACCTATAATGAAAAACTGTTTTTT
TRBJ2-2 | many | TRBV7-9 | . | CASSTRTVNTGELFF | TGTGCCAGCAGTACTCGGACAGTGAACACCGGGGAGCTGTTTTTT
TRBJ2-1 | many | TRBV12-3/TRBV12-4 | . | CASSPGTNEQFF | TGTGCCAGCAGCCCCGGTACGAATGAGCAGTTCTTC
TRBJ1-2 | many | TRBV7-9 | . | CASSLAVGSGDYGYTF | TGTGCCAGCAGCTTAGCGGTTGGTTCTGGAGACTATGGCTACACCTTC
TRBJ2-7 | many | TRBV20-1 | TRBD2 | CSAPGSGGFNEQYF | TGCAGTGCCCCGGGCAGCGGGGGGTTTAACGAGCAGTACTTC
TRBJ1-6 | many | TRBV11-2 | . | CASSLDGWGRSPLHF | TGTGCCAGCAGCTTAGATGGCTGGGGTAGGTCACCCCTCCACTTT
TRBJ2-2 | few | TRBV4-2 | . | CASSQVGVDTGELFF | TGTGCCAGCAGCCAAGTAGGGGTTGACACCGGGGAGCTGTTTTTT
TRBJ2-7 | many | TRBV5-5 | . | CASSLWRGLTYEQYF | TGTGCCAGCAGCTTGTGGCGGGGGCTTACCTACGAGCAGTACTTC
TRBJ1-1 | many | TRBV6-2/TRBV6-3 | TRBD1 | CASSFTGGYTEAFF | TGTGCCAGCAGTTTTACAGGGGGTTACACTGAAGCTTTCTTT
TRBJ1-2 | many | TRBV6-5 | TRBD1 | CASSPPGQGYGYTF | TGTGCCAGCAGCCCCCCGGGACAGGGGTATGGCTACACCTTC
TRBJ2-7 | many | TRBV28 | . | CASNTGLTYEQYF | TGTGCCAGCAATACTGGACTGACCTACGAGCAGTACTTC
TRBJ2-1 | . | TRBV27 | . | CASSHVSYNEQFF | TGTGCCAGCAGCCACGTATCCTACAATGAGCAGTTCTTC
TRBJ2-1 | many | TRBV7-2 | . | CASSSSGRLNEQFF | TGTGCCAGCAGCTCAAGTGGTAGGCTCAATGAGCAGTTCTTC
TRBJ2-7 | many | TRBV5-1 | . | CASSLTGEVGTYEQYF | TGCGCCAGCAGCTTGACCGGGGAGGTCGGCACCTACGAGCAGTACTTC
TRBJ2-1 | . | TRBV6-5 | TRBD2 | CASSTSGTSYNEQFF | TGTGCCAGCAGTACTAGCGGTACCTCCTACAATGAGCAGTTCTTC
TRBJ2-1 | many | TRBV12-5 | . | CASGLTPELHEQFF | TGTGCTAGTGGTTTGACACCAGAGCTTCATGAGCAGTTCTTC
TRBJ2-7 | many | TRBV7-9 | . | CASSPSVRGAYEQYF | TGTGCCAGCAGCCCATCAGTGAGGGGGGCGTACGAGCAGTACTTC
TRBJ1-1 | many | TRBV3-1 | . | CASSQPSGAPNTEAFF | TGTGCCAGCAGCCAGCCCTCCGGGGCACCGAACACTGAAGCTTTCTTT
TRBJ2-5 | many | TRBV7-9 | . | CASSLGQFQETQYF | TGTGCCAGCAGCTTAGGGCAATTCCAAGAGACCCAGTACTTC
TRBJ1-6 | many | TRBV2 | . | CASSLDRRSAPLHF | TGTGCCAGCAGTCTGGACAGAAGGTCAGCACCCCTCCACTTT
TRBJ2-5 | . | TRBV11-3 | TRBD1 | CASSHRDSQKETQYF | TGTGCCAGCAGTCACCGGGACAGCCAAAAAGAGACCCAGTACTTC
TRBJ1-5 | many | TRBV12-3/TRBV12-4 | . | CASSFVGIGNQPQHF | TGTGCCAGCAGTTTTGTGGGAATCGGCAATCAGCCCCAGCATTTT
TRBJ1-1 | many | TRBV11-2 | . | CATRSGQMNTEAFF | TGTGCCACCCGATCCGGGCAGATGAACACTGAAGCTTTCTTT
TRBJ2-6 | many | TRBV29-1 | . | CSVEAGGANVLTF | TGCAGCGTTGAAGCAGGTGGGGCCAACGTCCTGACTTTC
TRBJ2-7 | once | TRBV19 | TRBD1 | CASNRQGSSHEQYF | TGTGCCAGTAACAGACAGGGAAGTTCCCACGAGCAGTACTTC
TRBJ1-4 | many | TRBV29-1 | . | CSVGGARANEKLFF | TGCAGCGTTGGGGGGGCCCGGGCTAATGAAAAACTGTTTTTT